The sequence of this T cell receptor (beta chain) was determined in a study of shared clonotypes between healthy human individuals. Findings and limits, study-wide: Non-shared clonotypes displayed generation probabilities falling below those of clonotypes present in all four donors. Only blood was sampled; tissue repertoires likely differ.

The J segment lost 11 bases and the V segment lost 5 bases, leaving 14 bases of the junction unmatched. CDR3 length: 15 residues. Germline CDR1 MNHEY, CDR2 SMNVEV (reference sequence). This clone was picked up one time. Antigen: not known. Partitioning of CD4+ cells yielded a CD45RA+ naive subset and a CD45RA-negative memory subset. When replicate PCRs were run on sorted subsets, they used 200 to 250 ng DNA, tens of thousands of T cell genomes. TCRdb's table, derived via immunoSEQ multiplex PCR, lists solely in-frame clones and lacks some. The sample lists some 500,000 clones; about 96% were seen once.

The sequenced sample consisted of naive CD4+ T cells sorted from blood. Sample subset: CD45RA+ positively selected. The TCR originated in a young woman in good health. The J gene is TRBJ1-2, the V gene TRBV27, with TRBD1 identical over 10 bases. The CDR3 DNA reads as TGTGCCAGCAGTCCCCTTGGACAGGGGGATAAGGGGTACACCTTC. Amino acids: CASSPLGQGDKGYTF.